This TCR beta chain derives from a study of patients and donors after allogeneic stem cell transplantation. Ten or more counts support this clonotype. V was clipped by 6 bases and J by 2 bases, with 7 bases between them. The CDR3 is made up of 13 amino acids. TCRdb redid the calling of the RT-PCR reads with MiXCR, one entry per CDR3 protein. The data show some 880,000 distinct CDR3 sequences, with roughly 18% seen just once and 5.5% to 6.5% held by the top ten. This chain uses TRBV12-3 or TRBV12-4 with TRBJ2-2, with a weak D call TRBD2 (5 bases). This sequence originates from a human donor who was either an allogeneic HSCT recipient or a stem cell or donor lymphocyte infusion donor (not recorded which). It is not recorded whose cells these are; they may come from a transplant donor. The material sequenced was blood, either unsorted or a sorted T cell fraction (not recorded which). CDR3 sequence (DNA): TGTGCCAGCAGGAGGGATAACACCGGGGAGCTGTTTTTT. Translated, it gives CASRRDNTGELFF.